These 12 T cell receptor beta chains share one sample of origin, sequenced in a study of CD8+CD57+ T cells in acquired aplastic anemia. The study profiled TCR beta VDJ and CDR3 using genomic DNA as template. TCRdb fed the reads into MiXCR, producing one record per CDR3 protein. Of roughly 170,000 distinct CDR3 sequences in the sample, about half were seen once. CD8+CD57+ cell expansion had been shown by flow cytometry in patients chosen for sequencing. The sequenced sample was sorted CD4+, CD8+, or CD8+CD57+ T cells (not recorded which) from PBMCs. These receptors all stem from a human donor with aplastic anemia.

This clonotype was seen repeatedly, ten times or more. The chain recombines TRBV19 with TRBJ2-7; the D call may be TRBD1 or TRBD2 (6 bases each). The germline gives CDR1 LNHDA, CDR2 SQIVND (reference sequence). This CDR3 region has 15 residues. V was trimmed by 5 bases and J by 2 bases, leaving 16 bases between them. The CDR3 is CASSGGGTRTYEQYF. As DNA, the CDR3 is TGTGCCAGTAGTGGCGGAGGGACACGGACCTACGAGCAGTACTTC.

The V gene is TRBV10-3, the J gene TRBJ1-1; no clear D. The length of the CDR3 is 13 residues. Between the trimmed V and J ends, which lost 6 bases and 0 bases, there was a span of 8 bases. CDR1 is ENHRY and CDR2 is SYGVKD in the germline V gene. Here the CDR3 DNA reads TGTGCCATCAGGGACGGTTTGAACACTGAAGCTTTCTTT. Amino acids: CAIRDGLNTEAFF.

This clonotype showed up many times. The V gene is TRBV12-3 or TRBV12-4, the J gene TRBJ1-2, with no clear D. Between the trimmed V and J ends, which lost 5 bases and 8 bases, there was a span of 18 bases. This CDR3 has 14 residues. The CDR3 bases are TGTGCCAGCAGTCCCACCGGGCCCCCCCGGGGCTACACCTTC. Protein product: CASSPTGPPRGYTF.

This clonotype was seen at least ten times. This rearrangement joins TRBV5-1 to TRBJ2-7; D gene uncertain. The CDR3 covers 12 residues. The germline V gene has CDR1 SGHRS and CDR2 YFSETQ. Trimming left V 5 bases short and J 6 bases short, with 12 bases between. This chain's CDR3 is CASRTEPSEQYF. CDR3 nucleotide sequence: TGCGCCAGCAGAACCGAACCGTCCGAGCAGTACTTC.

This clonotype was seen at least ten times. The rearrangement joins TRBV11-2 to TRBJ1-1; D is undetermined. Trimming pared 4 bases from V and 0 bases from J, leaving 9 bases between. This CDR3 comprises 14 residues. Germline V lookup: CDR1 SGHAT, CDR2 FQNNGV. The CDR3 loop reads CASSYSLLNTEAFF. CDR3 nucleotide sequence: TGTGCCAGCAGCTACAGCCTTTTGAACACTGAAGCTTTCTTT.

Points on this clonotype: Germline is not matched at one junction end, which may reflect a read error. This chain uses TRBV7-8 with TRBJ2-2; perhaps TRBD2 as D (6 bases). Germline CDR1 is SGHVS and CDR2 is FQNEAQ. There are 10 residues in the CDR3. As DNA, the CDR3 is TGTGCCAGCAGCTACGGGGGGCTGTTTTTT. As protein: CASSYGGLFF.

Ten or more counts support this clonotype. The rearrangement uses TRBV5-4 and TRBJ1-4; D call uncertain. V was shortened by 3 bases and J by 8 bases, with 11 bases between the two germline ends. The CDR3 covers 13 residues. CDR1 is SGHNT, CDR2 YYREEE, per germline (reference sequence). The CDR3 nucleotides are TGTGCCAGCAGCTGGACGACGGGAGAAAAACTGTTTTTT. Protein: CASSWTTGEKLFF.

With respect to this clonotype: Possible read error: a much larger clone is one base away. The chain links TRBV7-6 to TRBJ1-1; D not certain. The V end lost 2 bases, the J end lost 3 bases, and 10 bases lay between the germline ends. This CDR3 contains 14 residues. From germline, CDR1 is SGHVS and CDR2 FNYEAQ. CDR3 sequence (DNA): TGTGCCAGCAGCTTATCACAGATGGACACTGAAGCTTTCTTT. As protein: CASSLSQMDTEAFF.

This chain uses TRBV7-6 with TRBJ1-2, with D perhaps TRBD1 (6 bases). V lost 8 bases and J 6 bases, leaving 10 bases between the germline ends. The CDR3 loop spans 11 amino acids. CDR1 SGHVS and CDR2 FNYEAQ come from the germline V gene. CDR3 sequence reads: CASRGLDGYTF. The CDR3 region has the DNA TGTGCCAGCCGGGGGCTCGATGGCTACACCTTC.

On this clonotype itself: At one boundary the junction diverges from the germline segment, which might be a read error. V and J are TRBV7-4 and TRBJ2-5, with TRBD2 as a possible D gene (5 bases). This CDR3 contains 13 residues. Germline values: CDR1 SGHVT, CDR2 SQSDAQ. The CDR3 is CASSSVGNGAQYF. CDR3 nucleotide sequence: TGTGCTAGCAGCTCAGTGGGGAACGGGGCCCAGTACTTC.

Note on this clonotype: An end of the junction differs from the germline gene, which may be a read error. The chain links TRBV19 to TRBJ1-1; D is undetermined. CDR3 length equals 11 residues. Germline CDR1 reads LNHDA; CDR2 reads SQIVND (reference sequence). The CDR3 reads CASKQSTEASF. The CDR3 nucleotides are TGTGCCAGTAAACAGAGCACTGAAGCTTCCTTT.

This clonotype has at least ten counts. The rearrangement links TRBV2 to TRBJ2-4, with D possibly called TRBD1 or TRBD2 (7 bases each). V lost 3 bases and J 8 bases, leaving 14 bases between the germline ends. CDR3 length equals 14 residues. Germline V gene sequence: CDR1 SNHLY, CDR2 FYNNEI. The CDR3 coding sequence is TGTGCCAGCAGTGAGACAGGGAGGGTGGACATTCAGTACTTC. Translating it yields CASSETGRVDIQYF.